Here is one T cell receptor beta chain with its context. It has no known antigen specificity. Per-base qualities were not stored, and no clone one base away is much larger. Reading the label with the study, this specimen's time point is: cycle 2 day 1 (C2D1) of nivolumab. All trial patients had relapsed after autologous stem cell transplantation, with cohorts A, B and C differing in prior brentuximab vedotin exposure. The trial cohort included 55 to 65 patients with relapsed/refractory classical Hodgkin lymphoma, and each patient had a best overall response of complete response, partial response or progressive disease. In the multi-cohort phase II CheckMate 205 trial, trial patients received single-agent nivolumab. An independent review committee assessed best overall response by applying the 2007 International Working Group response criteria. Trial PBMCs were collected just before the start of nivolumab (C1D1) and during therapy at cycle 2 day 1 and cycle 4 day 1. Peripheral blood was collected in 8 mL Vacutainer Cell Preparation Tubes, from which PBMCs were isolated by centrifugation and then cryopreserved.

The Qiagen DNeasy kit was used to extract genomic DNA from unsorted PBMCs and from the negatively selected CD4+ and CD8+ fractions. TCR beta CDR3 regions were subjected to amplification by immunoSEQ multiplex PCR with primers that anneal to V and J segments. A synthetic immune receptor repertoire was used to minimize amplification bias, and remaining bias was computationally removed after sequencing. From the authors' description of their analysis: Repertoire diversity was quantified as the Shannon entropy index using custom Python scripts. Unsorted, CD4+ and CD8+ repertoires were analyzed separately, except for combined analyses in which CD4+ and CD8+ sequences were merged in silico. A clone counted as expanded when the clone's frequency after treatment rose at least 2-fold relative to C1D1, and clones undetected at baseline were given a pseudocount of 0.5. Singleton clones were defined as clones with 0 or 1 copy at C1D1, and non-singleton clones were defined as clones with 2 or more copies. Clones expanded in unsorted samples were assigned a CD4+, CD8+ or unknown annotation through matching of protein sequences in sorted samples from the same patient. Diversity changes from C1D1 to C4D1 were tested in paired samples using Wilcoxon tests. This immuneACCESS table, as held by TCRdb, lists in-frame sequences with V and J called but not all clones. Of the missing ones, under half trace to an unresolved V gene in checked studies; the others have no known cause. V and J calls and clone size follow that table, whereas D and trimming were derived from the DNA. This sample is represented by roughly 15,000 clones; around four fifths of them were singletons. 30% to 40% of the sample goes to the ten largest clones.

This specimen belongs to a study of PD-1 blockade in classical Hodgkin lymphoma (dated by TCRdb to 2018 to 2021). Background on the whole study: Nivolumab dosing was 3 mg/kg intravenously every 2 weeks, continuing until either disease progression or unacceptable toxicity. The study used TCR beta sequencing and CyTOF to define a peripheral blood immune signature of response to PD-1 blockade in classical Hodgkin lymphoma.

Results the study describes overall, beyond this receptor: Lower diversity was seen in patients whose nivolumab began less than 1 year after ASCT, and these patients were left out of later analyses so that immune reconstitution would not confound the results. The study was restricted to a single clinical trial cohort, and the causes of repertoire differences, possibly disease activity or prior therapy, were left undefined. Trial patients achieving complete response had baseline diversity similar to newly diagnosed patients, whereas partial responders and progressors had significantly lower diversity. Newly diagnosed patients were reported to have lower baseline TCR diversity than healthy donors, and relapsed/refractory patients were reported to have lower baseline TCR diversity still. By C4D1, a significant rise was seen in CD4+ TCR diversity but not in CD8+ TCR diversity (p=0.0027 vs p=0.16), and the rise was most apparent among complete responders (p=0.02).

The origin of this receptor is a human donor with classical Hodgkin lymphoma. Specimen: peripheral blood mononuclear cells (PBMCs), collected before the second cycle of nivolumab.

The DNA is as follows: TGCGCCAGCAGATCCGAGGCAGGCGTAATGAACACTGAAGCTTTCTTT. This translates into CASRSEAGVMNTEAFF. The chain was built from TRBV5-1 and TRBJ1-1; the D gene is unclear. The germline V gene provides CDR1 SGHRS and CDR2 YFSETQ. Between the V and J ends, shortened by 5 bases and 0 bases respectively, the junction contains 17 bases. Taken from cysteine to phenylalanine, the CDR3 has 16 residues. Here the CDR3 DNA is all that survives: 48 bases in frame from base 1.